These 30 T cell receptor beta chains came from one sample sequenced in a study of blood T cell repertoires in COVID-19. Assay: immunoSEQ multiplex PCR; the TCRdb copy retains only in-frame clones and omits some. The sample consists of about 150,000 clones, around nine tenths of them appearing once. The sequencing sample was made of peripheral blood. The receptors were gathered from an older woman with acute or convalescent COVID-19.

The chain employs TRBV5-6 and TRBJ1-2; 7 positions agree with TRBD1. V was pared by 2 bases and J by 3 bases, with 7 bases of the junction left unmatched. Germline values: CDR1 SGHDT, CDR2 YYEEEE. This CDR3 contains 15 residues. The CDR3 nucleotides are TGTGCCAGCAGCTTACCGGGACAGTTTCACTATGGCTACACCTTC. Amino acid sequence: CASSLPGQFHYGYTF.

This chain uses TRBV18 with TRBJ1-5; no clear D. This CDR3 contains 17 residues. CDR1 is KGHSH, CDR2 LQKENI, per germline. Trimming cost V 6 bases and J 10 bases, with 28 bases left between them. Here the CDR3 DNA reads TGTGCCAGCTCGAAAAGAGGGCAATCTCTCCGCCCGGACCCCCAGCATTTT. This encodes CASSKRGQSLRPDPQHF.

CDR3 coding DNA: TGTGCCTGGAGTGGGAGTAATAGCGGGGGGGCCGAGCAGTACTTC. This encodes CAWSGSNSGGAEQYF. The chain combines TRBV30 with TRBJ2-7; 11 bases fit TRBD2. CDR3 length: 15 amino acids. CDR1 is GTSNPN, CDR2 SVGIG, per germline (reference sequence). Germline trimming cut 1 base from V and 6 bases from J; bases unmatched to any gene: 8.

The chain has TRBV7-8 and TRBJ2-5; TRBD1 agrees at 9 bases. J lost 4 bases, V lost 5 bases, and 5 bases had no gene match. This CDR3 has 14 residues. The germline V gene has CDR1 SGHVS and CDR2 FQNEAQ. CDR3 residues: CASSTRTGAETQYF. The CDR3 nucleotides are TGTGCCAGCAGCACTAGGACAGGGGCAGAGACCCAGTACTTC.

This clone was found once. This chain joins TRBV27 and TRBJ2-3; 8 bases fit TRBD2. The CDR3 is 14 amino acids. The V and J ends lost 6 bases and 4 bases, in that order; junction bases with no gene match: 6. Germline V gives CDR1 MNHEY, CDR2 SMNVEV (reference sequence). CDR3 protein: CASRGTSLADTQYF. The CDR3 DNA reads TGTGCCAGCAGAGGGACTAGTCTCGCAGATACGCAGTATTTT.

The chain links TRBV6-6 to TRBJ1-4; 7 nucleotides align to TRBD1. V dropped 5 bases and J dropped 0; count of bases not matched to a gene: 6. Germline V gene lookup returns CDR1 MNHNY and CDR2 SVGAGI (reference sequence). The CDR3 extends over 16 amino acids. As DNA, the CDR3 is TGTGCCAGCAGTATGGGACAGCTTGCAACTAATGAAAAACTGTTTTTT. As protein: CASSMGQLATNEKLFF.

The rearrangement uses TRBV27 and TRBJ1-2; the match to TRBD1 covers 8 bases. The CDR3 loop spans 13 amino acids. V dropped 3 bases and J dropped 7; count of bases not matched to a gene: 4. CDR1 is MNHEY and CDR2 is SMNVEV in the germline V gene (reference sequence). The CDR3 loop is CASSFGQGAGYTF. The CDR3 coding sequence is TGTGCCAGCAGTTTCGGGCAGGGGGCTGGCTACACCTTC.

The chain couples TRBV1 to TRBJ2-7; the table's D call, TRBD2, has no DNA check behind it. TRBV1 is assigned pseudogene status. The length of the CDR3 is 16 residues. DNA for the CDR3: TGCACCAGCAGCCAGAGGCGGCCAGAAACCTCCTACGAGCAGTACGTC. Its translation is CTSSQRRPETSYEQYV.

The chain uses TRBV15 and TRBJ1-5, with unresolved D. This CDR3 contains 14 residues. Trimming took 1 base from V and 4 from J, leaving 8 bases between them. CDR1 is LNHNV and CDR2 is YYDKDF in the germline V gene (reference sequence). The CDR3 here is CATSRGGQNQPQHF. CDR3 in DNA: TGTGCCACCAGCAGAGGAGGGCAGAATCAGCCCCAGCATTTT.

The chain has TRBV11-2 and TRBJ1-2, with 8 bases that match TRBD1. V lost 5 bases, J lost 2 bases, and 13 bases stayed unmatched. This CDR3 comprises 17 residues. CDR1 is SGHAT, CDR2 FQNNGV, per germline. The DNA of the CDR3 is TGTGCCAGCAGCCTGACAGGGGCCGGCTCTTGGAACTATGGCTACACCTTC. The encoded protein is CASSLTGAGSWNYGYTF.

The CDR3 sequence is CASKIGSGANVLTF. The DNA of the CDR3 is TGTGCCAGCAAGATCGGCTCTGGGGCCAACGTCCTGACTTTC. The chain uses TRBV28 and TRBJ2-6; no clear D gene. Looked up from germline, CDR1 is MDHEN and CDR2 is SYDVKM. The ends were cut back, 7 bases at V and 0 bases at J, with 7 bases in the middle. The CDR3 is 14 amino acids.

The sample holds a few counts of this clone. As DNA, the CDR3 is TGTGCCAGCAGCCTCACTAGCGGGGTCGGGGAGCTGTTTTTT. This encodes CASSLTSGVGELFF. The V and J genes are TRBV7-6 and TRBJ2-2, with TRBD2 identical over 10 bases. Germline CDR1 SGHVS, CDR2 FNYEAQ. V lost 5 bases and J lost 7; bases outside the gene matches: 4. The CDR3 runs to 14 residues.

The chain has TRBV5-6 and TRBJ2-7; D gene unclear. V shed 4 bases and J shed 2 bases, with 7 bases lying between them. In germline, CDR1 is SGHDT, CDR2 YYEEEE. The CDR3 is made up of 12 amino acids. The CDR3 here is CASSRETYEQYV. The CDR3 region has the DNA TGTGCCAGCAGCAGAGAAACCTACGAGCAGTACGTC.

This chain uses TRBV4-1 with TRBJ1-2; 8 bases align to TRBD1. V trimming: 5 bases; J trimming: 2 bases; junction bases outside the gene matches: 7. Germline CDR1 and CDR2: MGHRA and YSYEKL. This CDR3 has 15 amino acids. The CDR3 loop is CASSFQGALNYGYTF. The CDR3 DNA is TGCGCCAGCAGCTTCCAGGGGGCGCTCAACTATGGCTACACCTTC.

The gene calls are TRBV2 and TRBJ2-5; no reliable D call. Trimming removed 2 bases at V and 5 bases at J, with 12 bases between. The CDR3 length is 14 residues. Germline V lookup: CDR1 SNHLY, CDR2 FYNNEI. This CDR3 reads CASSEFSVRETQYF. The CDR3 nucleotides read TGTGCCAGCAGTGAATTTTCCGTCCGGGAGACCCAGTACTTC.

This chain joins TRBV4-2 and TRBJ2-2; TRBD1 might be the D (6 bases). Looked up from germline, CDR1 is LGHNA and CDR2 is YNFKEQ. The V gene lost 7 bases and the J gene lost 2 bases, with 14 bases spanning the gap. The CDR3 loop spans 15 amino acids. The CDR3 DNA is TGTGCCAGCAAATACACAGGGTTTAACACCGGGGAGCTGTTTTTT. As protein: CASKYTGFNTGELFF.

This chain uses TRBV28 with TRBJ1-2; 11 bases match TRBD1. The CDR3 is made up of 14 amino acids. Trimming at V came to 10 bases and at J to 5 bases, leaving 9 bases not matched to a gene. Germline values: CDR1 MDHEN, CDR2 SYDVKM. The CDR3 sequence is CATTPGQGVYGYTF. The CDR3 DNA reads TGTGCCACTACACCGGGACAGGGGGTTTATGGCTACACCTTC.

This chain links TRBV5-4 with TRBJ2-2, with a weak D call TRBD2 (7 bases). This CDR3 is 18 amino acids long. V shed 2 bases and J shed 5 bases, with 22 bases lying between them. The V gene's germline CDR1 is SGHNT and CDR2 YYREEE (reference sequence). CDR3 residues: CASSFTPGLGGFTGELFF. The CDR3 bases are TGTGCCAGCAGCTTTACCCCTGGACTAGGGGGGTTTACCGGGGAGCTGTTTTTT.

The chain combines TRBV4-3 with TRBJ1-2; 7 bases are shared with TRBD1. V was clipped by 4 bases and J by 5 bases; unmatched bases: 7. CDR1 and CDR2 (germline): LGHNA, YSLEER. The CDR3 covers 14 residues. CDR3 protein: CASSPVDRTYGYTF. For the CDR3, the DNA is TGCGCCAGCAGCCCCGTGGACAGGACTTATGGCTACACCTTC.

The V and J genes are TRBV19 and TRBJ1-6, with 7 positions matching TRBD1. Unmatched junction bases numbered 8, after V lost 5 bases and J lost 4 bases. The CDR3 runs 16 residues. In germline, CDR1 is LNHDA, CDR2 SQIVND (reference sequence). The CDR3 reads CASSDTTGWYNSPLHF. The DNA of the CDR3 is TGTGCCAGTAGTGACACGACAGGGTGGTATAATTCACCCCTCCACTTT.

V is TRBV27 and J is TRBJ1-2; D ambiguous. The V end lost 4 bases, the J end lost 4 bases, and 10 bases lay between the germline ends. CDR1 and CDR2 from the germline V gene are MNHEY and SMNVEV (reference sequence). CDR3 length: 13 amino acids. CDR3 DNA sequence: TGTGCCAGCAGTTCAGCGTTTGGCTATGGCTACACCTTC. It specifies CASSSAFGYGYTF.

V and J are TRBV19 and TRBJ1-2; maybe TRBD1 (5 bases). The CDR3 sequence is 13 residues long. CDR1 is LNHDA and CDR2 is SQIVND in the germline V gene (reference sequence). With 8 bases removed from V and 10 bases from J, the gap between germline ends came to 20 bases. The CDR3 DNA follows: TGTGCCAGTCACTGGAACACAGGCTACGACTACACCTTC. Its translation is CASHWNTGYDYTF.

The chain combines TRBV9 with TRBJ1-4; perhaps TRBD1 as D (5 bases). Trimming left V 3 bases short and J 4 bases short, with 13 bases between. This CDR3 region has 15 residues. Germline assignment: CDR1 SGDLS and CDR2 YYNGEE. This CDR3 is CASSADDRYNEKLFF. Written as DNA, the CDR3 is TGTGCCAGCAGCGCCGACGACAGATATAATGAAAAACTGTTTTTT.

This CDR3 is CASRPTEVGNTIYF. DNA for the CDR3: TGTGCCAGCAGACCCACGGAGGTGGGAAACACCATATATTTT. The chain uses TRBV2 and TRBJ1-3; D is undetermined. Germline-derived CDR1 and CDR2 are SNHLY and FYNNEI. Trimming left V 6 bases short and J 4 bases short, with 13 bases between. The CDR3 is 14 amino acids.

The genes are TRBV19 and TRBJ1-5, with unresolved D. Germline CDR1 LNHDA, CDR2 SQIVND (reference sequence). Between the trimmed V and J ends, which lost 7 bases and 3 bases, there was a span of 22 bases. There are 17 residues in the CDR3. The CDR3 loop is CASNTPGGGQSNQPQHF. The CDR3 region has the DNA TGTGCCAGTAACACCCCGGGAGGAGGGCAGTCCAATCAGCCCCAGCATTTT. Variable domain in full (rest from reference TRBV19 and TRBJ1-5): DGGITQSPKYLFRKEGQNVTLSCEQNLNHDAMYWYRQDPGQGLRLIYYSQIVNDFQKGDIAEGYSVSREKKESFPLTVTSAQKNPTAFYLCASNTPGGGQSNQPQHFGDGTRLSIL.

The rearrangement links TRBV27 to TRBJ2-3; TRBD2 agrees at 7 bases. Germline V gene data show CDR1 as MNHEY and CDR2 as SMNVEV (reference sequence). J lost 1 base, V lost 4 bases, and 14 bases had no gene match. The CDR3 is 18 residues long. The CDR3 DNA sequence: TGTGCCAGCAGTTCCCGGGGAGGGGCCATACACCGCACAGATACGCAGTATTTT. Translation gives CASSSRGGAIHRTDTQYF.

The gene calls are TRBV7-9 and TRBJ2-4; TRBD2 might be the D (6 bases). The V and J ends lost 5 bases and 0 bases respectively, with 14 bases between them. Per the germline V gene, CDR1 is SEHNR and CDR2 is FQNEAQ (reference sequence). This CDR3 region has 16 residues. The CDR3 DNA is TGTGCCAGCAGCCCTCGGGACTCGTTAGCCAAAAACATTCAGTACTTC. Translating gives CASSPRDSLAKNIQYF.

This chain uses TRBV30 with TRBJ1-6, with 11 bases that match TRBD1. CDR1 GTSNPN and CDR2 SVGIG come from the germline V gene (reference sequence). The CDR3 is 14 residues long. V lost 2 bases to trimming and J lost 9 bases; unmatched junction nucleotides: 3. CDR3 sequence reads: CAWSRDRGSSPLHF. The CDR3, as DNA: TGTGCCTGGAGTAGGGACAGGGGGTCTTCACCCCTCCACTTT.

The rearrangement links TRBV5-5 to TRBJ1-3; D is unclear. Per the germline V gene, CDR1 is SGHKS and CDR2 is YYEKEE (reference sequence). The CDR3 covers 16 residues. V was cut by 1 base and J by 0 bases, with 11 bases left in between. CDR3 DNA sequence: TGTGCCAGCAGCTTGCGCGACACTGGCTCTGGAAACACCATATATTTT. The encoded protein is CASSLRDTGSGNTIYF. The full variable domain, with the rest looked up from reference TRBV5-5 and TRBJ1-3, is DAGVTQSPTHLIKTRGQQVTLRCSPISGHKSVSWYQQVLGQGPQFIFQYYEKEERGRGNFPDRFSARQFPNYSSELNVNALLLGDSALYLCASSLRDTGSGNTIYFGEGSWLTVV.

V usage is TRBV11-2 and J usage is TRBJ2-2; 7 bases map to TRBD1. This CDR3 has 14 amino acids. CDR1 and CDR2 from the germline V gene are SGHAT and FQNNGV. V dropped 5 bases and J dropped 3; count of bases not matched to a gene: 3. CDR3 protein: CASSLDRDTGELFF. The CDR3 nucleotides are TGTGCCAGCAGCCTCGACAGGGACACCGGGGAGCTGTTTTTT. The full variable domain, completed using reference TRBV11-2 and TRBJ2-2, is EAGVAQSPRYKIIEKRQSVAFWCNPISGHATLYWYQQILGQGPKLLIQFQNNGVVDDSQLPKDRFSAERLKGVDSTLKIQPAKLEDSAVYLCASSLDRDTGELFFGEGSRLTVL.